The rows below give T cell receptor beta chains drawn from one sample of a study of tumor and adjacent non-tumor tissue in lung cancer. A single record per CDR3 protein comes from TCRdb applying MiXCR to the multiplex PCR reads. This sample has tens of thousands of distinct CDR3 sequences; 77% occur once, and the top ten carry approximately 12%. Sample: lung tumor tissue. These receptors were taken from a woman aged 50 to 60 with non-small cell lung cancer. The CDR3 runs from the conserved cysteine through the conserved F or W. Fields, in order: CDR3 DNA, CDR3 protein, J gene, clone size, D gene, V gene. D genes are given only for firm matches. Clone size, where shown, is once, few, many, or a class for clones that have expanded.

CDR3 DNA: TGTGCCAGCAGTTCAATTGAAAGGAGCGGACCGCCCCAGCATTTT; CDR3 protein: CASSSIERSGPPQHF; J gene: TRBJ1-5; clone size: .; D gene: .; V gene: TRBV11-2
CDR3 DNA: TGTGCCAGCAGTCACTCGGCGGGGGGCACTTACGAGCGGTACTTC; CDR3 protein: CASSHSAGGTYERYF; J gene: TRBJ2-7; clone size: few; D gene: TRBD2; V gene: TRBV6-2/TRBV6-3
CDR3 DNA: TGTGCCAGCAGTGACAGGGTGGAGGCAACATATACGCAGTATTTT; CDR3 protein: CASSDRVEATYTQYF; J gene: TRBJ2-3; clone size: medium-sized; D gene: TRBD1; V gene: TRBV12-3/TRBV12-4
CDR3 DNA: TGTGCCAGCAGTATAGGCAGGGTCTATGGCTACACCTTC; CDR3 protein: CASSIGRVYGYTF; J gene: TRBJ1-2; clone size: .; D gene: .; V gene: TRBV12-3/TRBV12-4
CDR3 DNA: TGTGCCAGCCAGCTACCGGGACAGGGGGCCAATGATCAGTACTTC; CDR3 protein: CASQLPGQGANDQYF; J gene: TRBJ2-7; clone size: .; D gene: TRBD1; V gene: TRBV6-2/TRBV6-3
CDR3 DNA: TGTGCCAGTAGTGCATCTCGGAAAGTTTATACCAGGGAGCTGTTTTTT; CDR3 protein: CASSASRKVYTRELFF; J gene: TRBJ2-2; clone size: .; D gene: .; V gene: TRBV6-1
CDR3 DNA: TGTGCCAGCAGTTCCGGACAGAGCGGATTTGGCTATGGTTACACCTTC; CDR3 protein: CASSSGQSGFGYGYTF; J gene: TRBJ1-2; clone size: .; D gene: .; V gene: TRBV6-5
CDR3 DNA: TGTGCCAGCAGCTTCGATGTATCGAGCAATCAGCCCCAGCATTTT; CDR3 protein: CASSFDVSSNQPQHF; J gene: TRBJ1-5; clone size: .; D gene: .; V gene: TRBV11-2
CDR3 DNA: TGTGCCAGCAGTCCAGGGACAGGGGGTAACTATGGCTACACCTTC; CDR3 protein: CASSPGTGGNYGYTF; J gene: TRBJ1-2; clone size: many; D gene: TRBD1; V gene: TRBV28
CDR3 DNA: TGCAGCGTCATAGAGACTAGCGGTCACGAGCAGTACTTC; CDR3 protein: CSVIETSGHEQYF; J gene: TRBJ2-7; clone size: .; D gene: TRBD2; V gene: TRBV29-1
CDR3 DNA: TGTGCCATCAGTGAGTCAATTTCTGGAAACACCATATATTTT; CDR3 protein: CAISESISGNTIYF; J gene: TRBJ1-3; clone size: .; D gene: .; V gene: TRBV10-3
CDR3 DNA: TGTGCCATTAGTGAGTCAGACAACCTTAATGTGCAGTTCTTC; CDR3 protein: CAISESDNLNVQFF; J gene: TRBJ2-1; clone size: .; D gene: .; V gene: TRBV10-3
CDR3 DNA: TGTGCCAGCAGTTTCCCCGGGAGATATAACTATGGCTACACTTTC; CDR3 protein: CASSFPGRYNYGYTF; J gene: TRBJ1-2; clone size: .; D gene: .; V gene: TRBV28
CDR3 DNA: TGCGGCGCTAGGACCGAGGACACTGAAGGTTTCTTT; CDR3 protein: CGARTEDTEGFF; J gene: TRBJ1-1; clone size: .; D gene: .; V gene: TRBV29-1
CDR3 DNA: TGTGCCAACAGCTTAAACTGGGACCTATATTGCTACACCTTC; CDR3 protein: CANSLNWDLYCYTF; J gene: TRBJ1-2; clone size: .; D gene: .; V gene: TRBV7-8
CDR3 DNA: TGCAGTGCTTCCCCCCCTAGCGGGAGCTCCTACAATGAGCAGTTCTTC; CDR3 protein: CSASPPSGSSYNEQFF; J gene: TRBJ2-1; clone size: many; D gene: TRBD2; V gene: TRBV20-1
CDR3 DNA: TGTGTCAGCGGTGAAGCGAGCAGGGGAATATACGAGCAGTACTTC; CDR3 protein: CVSGEASRGIYEQYF; J gene: TRBJ2-7; clone size: .; D gene: .; V gene: TRBV6-1
CDR3 DNA: TGTGCCAGCAAGTACCACCACAATAACGAGCAGTACTTC; CDR3 protein: CASKYHHNNEQYF; J gene: TRBJ2-7; clone size: many; D gene: .; V gene: TRBV28
CDR3 DNA: TGTGCCAGCAGCCTCAGGGTGGGGGACGACTACATGTTC; CDR3 protein: CASSLRVGDDYMF; J gene: TRBJ1-2; clone size: .; D gene: .; V gene: TRBV11-2
CDR3 DNA: TGTGCCACCAGTGGCAGGACAGGGCTTGAGCAGTACTTC; CDR3 protein: CATSGRTGLEQYF; J gene: TRBJ2-7; clone size: .; D gene: TRBD1; V gene: TRBV24-1
CDR3 DNA: TGTGCCGGCAGCCCCAACCTGGGGAATGAGCAGTTCTTC; CDR3 protein: CAGSPNLGNEQFF; J gene: TRBJ2-1; clone size: .; D gene: .; V gene: TRBV6-5